The rows below give T cell receptor beta chains drawn from one sample of a study of blood T cell repertoires in COVID-19. TCRdb keeps only in-frame clones here, not all; method: immunoSEQ multiplex PCR. The sample yields 190,000 or so clones, around 78% seen once. Sequenced material: peripheral blood. The receptors stem from a woman aged 80 or over with active or convalescent COVID-19. CDR3s include the opening cysteine and the closing phenylalanine or tryptophan. D genes are given only for firm matches. The listing skips clone size in some rows; elsewhere it reads once, few, many or a size class.

TRBD1	few	TRBV9	TRBJ1-2	CASSAEQGRIGYTF	TGTGCCAGCAGCGCCGAACAGGGGAGGATCGGCTACACCTTC
NA	NA	TRBV7-2	TRBJ2-3	CASSSWSRDTDTQYF	TGTGCCAGCAGCTCTTGGAGTCGGGACACAGATACGCAGTATTTT
TRBD1	NA	TRBV3-1/TRBV3-2	TRBJ1-4	CASSQGWKGAEGEKLFF	TGTGCCAGCAGCCAAGGGTGGAAGGGGGCAGAGGGGGAAAAACTGTTTTTT
TRBD1	NA	TRBV5-6	TRBJ1-1	CASSQGTAGRAFF	TGTGCCAGCAGCCAGGGGACAGCCGGTCGAGCTTTCTTT
NA	NA	TRBV7-9	TRBJ1-3	CASSPGGFGNTIYF	TGTGCCAGCAGCCCGGGGGGCTTTGGAAACACCATATATTTT
NA	NA	TRBV3-1/TRBV3-2	TRBJ1-4	CASSLRGLNEKLFF	TGTGCCAGCAGCCTGAGGGGACTCAATGAAAAACTGTTTTTT
NA	NA	TRBV15	TRBJ1-3	CATSRDQSGNTIYF	TGTGCCACCAGCAGAGATCAGTCCGGAAACACCATATATTTT
TRBD1	NA	TRBV10-3	TRBJ2-7	CAISETGGPTEQHF	TGTGCCATCAGTGAGACAGGGGGACCTACCGAGCAGCACTTC
TRBD2	NA	TRBV6-2/TRBV6-3	TRBJ2-5	CASSYGTSRWGQETQYF	TGTGCCAGCAGTTACGGGACTAGCAGGTGGGGCCAAGAGACCCAGTACTTC
NA	NA	TRBV10-1	TRBJ2-2	CASSRVQGGELFF	TGCGCCAGTTCAAGAGTGCAGGGCGGGGAGCTGTTTTTT
NA	NA	TRBV12-3/TRBV12-4	TRBJ1-2	CASSLTGYGYTF	TGTGCCAGCAGCTTGACAGGATATGGCTACACCTTC
TRBD1	NA	TRBV7-8	TRBJ2-2	CASSSRDRLTGELFF	TGTGCCAGCAGCTCACGGGACAGGCTAACCGGGGAGCTGTTTTTT
TRBD1	NA	TRBV6-2/TRBV6-3	TRBJ1-2	CASSGQGILNYGYTF	TGTGCCAGCAGCGGACAGGGAATACTTAACTATGGCTACACCTTC
NA	NA	TRBV20-1	TRBJ1-5	CSASLGSGNQPQHF	TGCAGTGCTAGTTTAGGGAGCGGGAATCAGCCCCAGCATTTT
NA	NA	TRBV5-5	TRBJ2-7	CASSWEVENEQYF	TGTGCCAGCAGCTGGGAGGTGGAGAACGAGCAGTACTTC
TRBD2	NA	TRBV4-2	TRBJ2-7	CASSQFAGGPSYEQYF	TGTGCCAGCAGCCAGTTTGCGGGGGGCCCCTCCTACGAGCAGTACTTC
NA	NA	TRBV21-1	TRBJ2-1	CASSKAAGGLEQFF	TGTGCCAGCAGCAAAGCAGCGGGGGGGCTAGAGCAGTTCTTC
NA	NA	TRBV11-2	TRBJ2-7	CASSLTYSPAGTYEQYF	TGTGCCAGCAGCTTAACTTATAGCCCCGCGGGGACCTACGAGCAGTACTTC
TRBD2	NA	TRBV5-1	TRBJ2-7	CARSYYPGLAGGRGEQYF	TGCGCCCGCAGCTACTACCCGGGACTCGCGGGGGGGCGGGGCGAGCAGTACTTC
TRBD1	NA	TRBV28	TRBJ1-2	CASSSFDRAYGYTF	TGTGCCAGCAGTTCCTTTGACAGGGCGTATGGCTACACCTTC
NA	NA	TRBV27	TRBJ2-3	CASRNNRGLTDTQYF	TGTGCCAGCAGAAATAACAGGGGACTCACAGATACGCAGTATTTT
TRBD1	NA	TRBV7-2	TRBJ2-3	CASSSKGAGTDTQYF	TGTGCCAGCAGCTCCAAGGGGGCGGGCACAGATACGCAGTATTTT
TRBD1	NA	TRBV13	TRBJ2-7	CASSSGQGTAYEQYF	TGTGCCAGCAGCTCGGGACAGGGGACCGCCTACGAGCAGTACTTC
NA	NA	TRBV5-4	TRBJ1-1	CASHSQGYTEAFF	TGTGCCAGCCACAGTCAGGGCTACACTGAAGCTTTCTTT
NA	NA	TRBV2	TRBJ2-5	CASRGPGRETQYF	TGTGCCAGCAGGGGGCCGGGGAGGGAGACCCAGTACTTC
NA	NA	TRBV5-1	TRBJ2-2	CASRIDGSTGITGELFF	TGCGCCAGCAGAATTGACGGATCCACGGGGATCACCGGGGAGCTGTTTTTT
NA	NA	TRBV11-2	TRBJ2-1	CASSLVYNEQFF	TGTGCCAGCAGCTTAGTATACAATGAGCAGTTCTTC
TRBD1	NA	TRBV5-6	TRBJ1-5	CASTTGDQPQHF	TGTGCCAGCACCACAGGGGATCAGCCCCAGCATTTT
TRBD2	NA	TRBV9	TRBJ2-1	CASSVELSGAYNEQFF	TGTGCCAGCAGCGTAGAGTTAAGCGGGGCCTACAATGAGCAGTTCTTC
NA	NA	TRBV28	TRBJ2-2	CASRLGAPSGELFF	TGTGCCAGCAGGCTAGGGGCCCCATCCGGGGAGCTGTTTTTT
TRBD1	NA	TRBV7-9	TRBJ1-6	CASSSGQGGFSPLHF	TGTGCCAGCAGCTCGGGACAGGGGGGGTTTTCACCCCTCCACTTT
NA	NA	TRBV5-6	TRBJ1-6	CASTYRSRSYNSPLHF	TGTGCCAGCACCTACAGGAGCCGCTCCTATAATTCACCCCTCCACTTT
NA	NA	TRBV28	TRBJ1-1	CASRPRHLLNTEAFF	TGTGCCAGCAGACCGAGACACCTCCTGAACACTGAAGCTTTCTTT
NA	once	TRBV9	TRBJ2-2	CASSVGRGQGWTGELFF	TGTGCCAGCAGCGTAGGGAGGGGGCAGGGTTGGACCGGGGAGCTGTTTTTT
NA	NA	TRBV5-1	TRBJ2-7	CASSLVGQQSSEQYF	TGCGCCAGCAGCTTGGTCGGACAGCAGAGTAGTGAGCAGTACTTC
TRBD1	NA	TRBV7-2	TRBJ2-3	CASSRTQGADTQYF	TGTGCCAGCAGCCGCACACAGGGGGCAGATACGCAGTATTTT
NA	NA	TRBV5-1	TRBJ1-1	CASSLGPGGDTEAFF	TGCGCCAGCAGCTTGGGGCCCGGAGGGGACACTGAAGCTTTCTTT
TRBD1	NA	TRBV2	TRBJ2-3	CASSAGQGARDTQYF	TGTGCCAGCAGCGCGGGACAGGGGGCAAGAGATACGCAGTATTTT
NA	NA	TRBV19	TRBJ1-1	CASSIRGSTEAFF	TGTGCCAGTAGTATCAGGGGTAGCACTGAAGCTTTCTTT
TRBD1	once	TRBV5-1	TRBJ1-4	CATNRGNEKLFF	TGCGCCACGAACAGGGGGAATGAAAAACTGTTTTTT
NA	NA	TRBV5-4	TRBJ1-1	CASSLETANTEAFF	TGTGCCAGCAGCTTGGAGACAGCGAACACTGAAGCTTTCTTT
TRBD1	once	TRBV4-3	TRBJ2-2	CASSQSYRGDTGELFF	TGCGCCAGCAGCCAATCCTACAGGGGTGACACCGGGGAGCTGTTTTTT
NA	NA	TRBV6-5	TRBJ2-3	CASSYVQGVIDTQYF	TGTGCCAGCAGTTACGTACAGGGTGTTATAGATACGCAGTATTTT
NA	NA	TRBV5-6	TRBJ2-2	CASSLDGGNTGELFF	TGTGCCAGCAGCTTGGACGGGGGAAACACCGGGGAGCTGTTTTTT
TRBD1	few	TRBV6-6	TRBJ2-7	CASSGRTGTIHYEQYF	TGTGCCAGCAGTGGGAGGACAGGGACCATTCACTACGAGCAGTACTTC
NA	once	TRBV5-1	TRBJ1-1	CASSFGREAFF	TGCGCCAGCAGCTTTGGCCGAGAAGCTTTCTTT
NA	NA	TRBV15	TRBJ2-3	CATSRGRDLTDTQYF	TGTGCCACCAGCAGAGGCCGGGACTTAACAGATACGCAGTATTTT
NA	NA	TRBV10-3	TRBJ2-3	CAISESRDTPSPDTQYF	TGTGCCATCAGTGAGTCCCGGGACACTCCAAGTCCAGATACGCAGTATTTT
TRBD2	NA	TRBV28	TRBJ2-1	CASRFSGGASIEQFF	TGTGCCAGCAGATTTAGCGGGGGGGCCAGTATTGAGCAGTTCTTC
NA	NA	TRBV19	TRBJ1-2	CASRPRDNYGYTF	TGTGCCAGTAGGCCGCGGGACAACTATGGCTACACCTTC
NA	NA	TRBV5-5	TRBJ1-6	CASSLTVTAGSPLHF	TGTGCCAGCAGCTTGACAGTCACCGCGGGTTCACCCCTCCACTTT